The present entry profiles one T cell receptor beta chain with its context. The data were obtained in a study of blood T cell repertoires in COVID-19. Trimming removed 4 bases from V and 10 bases from J, with 15 bases in between. The CDR3 length is 13 residues. CDR1 is MGHRA, CDR2 YSYEKL, per germline. Method: immunoSEQ multiplex PCR; TCRdb's copy keeps in-frame clones and lacks some. The table shows tens of thousands of clones, with less than 85% occurring only once. Specimen: peripheral blood. This chain links TRBV4-1 with TRBJ2-3; a possible D gene is TRBD2 (6 bases). The TCR sequence derives from a man between 65 and 80 years old with COVID-19, enrolled during active disease. The chain's CDR3 is CASSRLLGEAQYF. DNA of the CDR3: TGCGCCAGCAGCCGACTACTGGGGGAGGCGCAGTATTTT.